This T cell receptor beta chain was obtained from a study of cytomegalovirus exposure and HLA in healthy donors. Across the study: Most genotyped donors, roughly 83% of fewer than 400, had Caucasian-associated genetic ancestry. Whole-study results and caveats: Later analysis identified several of the most significant clusters that appeared linked to common viral pathogens.

The table lists this clone with a few counts. Antigen unknown. Mismatch with germline at one junction end may stem from a read error. PCR employed 60 Vbeta and 13 Jbeta primers. Under the authors' procedure: Later analysis identified 88 million or so unique TCR beta chains, 8.5 million to 13 million shared. Here immunoSEQ multiplex PCR was the method, and the copy in TCRdb shows in-frame clones only, minus some. V and J calls and clone size are as listed in that table; D and trimming were resolved from the DNA. The sample holds about 110,000 clones; 82% are singletons and the top ten take less than 3.5%. The length of the CDR3 is 16 residues. In germline, CDR1 is SGHDT, CDR2 YYEEEE.

The TCR comes from a man aged 30 to 39 in good health and CMV-seropositive. Material: PBMCs. V gene TRBV5-6 combines with J gene TRBJ2-4; perhaps TRBD2 as D (6 bases). DNA for the CDR3: TGTGCCAGCAGCTCCGGGACTCTCGTAGCCAAAAACAGTCAGTACTTC. Amino acids: CASSSGTLVAKNSQYF.